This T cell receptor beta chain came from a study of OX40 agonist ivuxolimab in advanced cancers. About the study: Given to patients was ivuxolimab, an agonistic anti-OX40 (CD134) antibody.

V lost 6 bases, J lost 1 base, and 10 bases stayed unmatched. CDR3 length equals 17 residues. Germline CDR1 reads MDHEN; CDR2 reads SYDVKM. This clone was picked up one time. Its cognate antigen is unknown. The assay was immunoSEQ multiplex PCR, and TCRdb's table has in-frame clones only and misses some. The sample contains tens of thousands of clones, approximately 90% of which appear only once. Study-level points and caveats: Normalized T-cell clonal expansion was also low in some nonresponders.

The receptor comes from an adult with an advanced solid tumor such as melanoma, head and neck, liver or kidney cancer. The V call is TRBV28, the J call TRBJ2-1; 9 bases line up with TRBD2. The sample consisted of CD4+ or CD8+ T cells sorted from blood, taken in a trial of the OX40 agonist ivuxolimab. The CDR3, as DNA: TGTGCCAGCAGCCTACGGGGTAGCGGGAGTTCCTACAATGAGCAGTTCTTC. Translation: CASSLRGSGSSYNEQFF.